This record covers a single TCR beta chain. No antigen is known for it. The sample belongs to a study of OX40 agonist ivuxolimab in advanced cancers. Whole-study findings and limits: There were, on average, more expanded clones in CD8+ T cells than in CD4+.

Libraries were prepared by immunoSEQ multiplex PCR; TCRdb keeps only in-frame clonotypes and omits some of them. The data show 95,000 or so clones, just over 90% seen once. This CDR3 has 15 amino acids. Per germline, CDR1 MNHEY and CDR2 SMNVEV (reference sequence). The germline V and J ends were trimmed by 3 bases and 0 bases, with 10 bases remaining between them. The sequence derives from an adult with an advanced solid tumor such as melanoma, head and neck, liver or kidney cancer. This chain connects TRBV27 to TRBJ2-3; possibly TRBD2 for D (5 bases). This material consisted of CD4+ or CD8+ T cells sorted from blood, taken in a trial of the OX40 agonist ivuxolimab. CDR3 loop: CASSLGGRSTDTQYF. Here the CDR3 DNA reads TGTGCCAGCAGTTTGGGTGGGAGAAGCACAGATACGCAGTATTTT.